These T cell receptor beta chains were read from a single sample in a study of T cells in Graves' hyperthyroidism and ophthalmopathy. Via MiXCR, TCRdb re-called the multiplex PCR reads, giving one row per CDR3 protein. The profile shows hundreds of thousands of distinct CDR3 sequences, roughly 15% of them singletons. What was sequenced was blood. The receptors originated from a woman between 18 and 29 years old with Graves' hyperthyroidism. CDR3s include the opening cysteine and the closing phenylalanine or tryptophan. The D gene is left open where the match is weak. Some rows have no size entry. The others give once, few or many, or a class for an expanded clone.

>-|-|TRBJ1-4|TRBV2
CASRRARGKGREKLFF
TGTGCCAGCAGAAGGGCCAGGGGAAAAGGGCGCGAAAAACTGTTTTTT
>many|TRBD1|TRBJ2-1|TRBV7-3
CASSPGGAVGYNEQFF
TGTGCCAGCAGTCCAGGGGGCGCGGTCGGCTACAATGAGCAGTTCTTC
>few|-|TRBJ1-5|TRBV7-9
CASSSTSGKADTQHF
TGTGCCAGCAGCTCGACTAGCGGGAAGGCAGATACGCAGCATTTT
>many|-|TRBJ1-1|TRBV30
CAWSPWNTEAFF
TGTGCCTGGAGTCCTTGGAACACTGAAGCTTTCTTT
>few|TRBD1|TRBJ2-1|TRBV5-4
CATSFTVGQGPHEQFF
TGTGCCACCTCGTTTACAGTGGGACAGGGTCCCCATGAGCAGTTCTTC
>many|TRBD1|TRBJ1-1|TRBV2
CASRTGARTEAFF
TGTGCCAGCAGGACAGGGGCTCGGACTGAAGCTTTCTTT
>-|-|TRBJ1-1|TRBV7-9
CASSSGAPVTEAFF
TGTGCCAGCAGCTCCGGGGCCCCGGTTACTGAAGCTTTCTTT
>-|TRBD1|TRBJ2-3|TRBV19
CASCHRGADTQYF
TGTGCCAGTTGTCACAGGGGGGCAGATACGCAGTATTTT
>many|TRBD1|TRBJ1-2|TRBV30
CAWSRTGWNGYTF
TGTGCCTGGAGTCGGACAGGGTGGAATGGCTACACCTTC
>-|TRBD1|TRBJ2-4|TRBV6-2/TRBV6-3
CASSRGTVLAKNIQYF
TGTGCCAGCAGCCGAGGGACAGTCCTAGCCAAAAACATTCAGTACTTC
>many|TRBD1|TRBJ1-1|TRBV20-1
CSAKRDSGNTEAFF
TGCAGTGCCAAGAGGGACAGTGGGAACACTGAAGCTTTCTTT
>-|-|TRBJ1-4|TRBV4-1
CASSQAPGGSTNEKLFF
TGCGCCAGCAGCCAGGCCCCCGGAGGGTCCACTAATGAAAAACTGTTTTTT
>-|TRBD1|TRBJ1-5|TRBV19
CASSKGTGWLNQPQHF
TGTGCCAGTAGTAAGGGGACAGGGTGGTTGAATCAGCCCCAGCATTTT
>many|TRBD2|TRBJ2-3|TRBV28
CASSFPRTRPLADTQYF
TGTGCCAGCAGTTTCCCTCGGACTAGGCCATTGGCGGATACGCAGTATTTT
>many|TRBD2|TRBJ2-1|TRBV28
CASSPKREGNNEQFF
TGTGCCAGCAGCCCCAAGCGGGAAGGGAACAATGAGCAGTTCTTC
>-|-|TRBJ2-7|TRBV20-1
CSASAEYYEQYF
TGCAGTGCTTCGGCGGAGTACTACGAGCAGTACTTC
>many|-|TRBJ2-1|TRBV7-3
CASSLSSYNEQFF
TGTGCCAGCAGCTTAAGCTCCTACAATGAGCAGTTCTTC
>many|-|TRBJ2-3|TRBV7-3
CASSLTGSSTDTQYF
TGTGCCAGCAGCTTGACGGGCTCTAGCACAGATACGCAGTATTTT
>-|TRBD2|TRBJ2-6|TRBV6-2/TRBV6-3
CASAGGDGANVLTF
TGTGCCAGCGCGGGGGGTGACGGGGCCAACGTCCTGACTTTC
>many|-|TRBJ1-5|TRBV5-1
CASSLGGDQPQHF
TGTGCCAGCTCACTTGGGGGCGATCAGCCCCAGCATTTT
>-|-|TRBJ2-2|TRBV6-5
CASSYSTRATNTGELFF
TGTGCCAGCAGTTACTCAACTCGAGCAACGAACACCGGGGAGCTGTTTTTT
>few|-|TRBJ2-3|TRBV12-3/TRBV12-4
CASSYLAPDTQYF
TGTGCCAGCAGTTATCTAGCGCCAGATACGCAGTATTTT
>many|-|TRBJ2-3|TRBV7-9
CASSARQAKGTDTQYF
TGTGCCAGCAGCGCCAGACAGGCAAAGGGCACAGATACGCAGTATTTT
>few|-|TRBJ1-1|TRBV12-3/TRBV12-4
CASSPTRGSTEAFF
TGTGCCAGCAGTCCTACACGGGGGAGCACTGAAGCTTTCTTT
>few|TRBD2|TRBJ2-1|TRBV10-2
CASSSGRAGEQFF
TGCGCCAGCAGTAGCGGGAGGGCCGGTGAGCAGTTCTTC
>-|TRBD1|TRBJ1-2|TRBV4-3
CASSHGQGGYGYTF
TGCGCCAGCAGCCACGGCCAGGGGGGCTATGGCTACACCTTC
>-|-|TRBJ2-1|TRBV6-5
CASSYRRAHNEQFF
TGTGCCAGCAGTTACCGGCGGGCTCACAATGAGCAGTTCTTC
>few|-|TRBJ2-3|TRBV27
CASSPITVTSTDTQYF
TGTGCCAGCAGCCCTATCACTGTGACTAGCACAGATACGCAGTATTTT
>many|-|TRBJ2-7|TRBV20-1
CSAPGLHSYEQYF
TGCAGTGCTCCGGGACTGCACTCCTACGAGCAGTACTTC
>few|TRBD2|TRBJ2-2|TRBV6-6
CTSSYGGRAGELFF
TGTACCAGCAGTTACGGGGGGAGGGCCGGGGAGCTGTTTTTT
>-|-|TRBJ2-2|TRBV6-1
CASSGKGGTGELFF
TGTGCCAGCAGCGGAAAGGGGGGCACCGGGGAGCTGTTTTTT
>many|TRBD2|TRBJ2-1|TRBV12-3/TRBV12-4
CASSLQAGGPNEQFF
TGTGCCAGCAGTTTACAAGCGGGAGGCCCCAATGAGCAGTTCTTC
>many|-|TRBJ2-7|TRBV6-1
CASILPPLYEPSYEQYF
TGTGCCAGCATCCTACCGCCCCTATATGAGCCTTCCTACGAGCAGTACTTC
>few|-|TRBJ1-4|TRBV27
CASSGMASTNEKLFF
TGTGCCAGCAGCGGGATGGCCTCAACTAATGAAAAACTGTTTTTT
>many|-|TRBJ2-7|TRBV7-9
CASSTDTIQGSYEQYF
TGTGCCAGCAGCACCGATACCATACAGGGCTCCTACGAGCAGTACTTC
>many|-|TRBJ2-5|TRBV20-1
CSARGANGETQYF
TGCAGTGCTAGAGGGGCTAACGGGGAGACCCAGTACTTC
>few|-|TRBJ2-5|TRBV11-2
CASSQIATIETQYF
TGTGCCAGCAGCCAGATAGCGACGATCGAGACCCAGTACTTC
>many|TRBD2|TRBJ2-1|TRBV5-6
CASSLTSGGRNEQFF
TGTGCCAGCAGCTTAACTAGCGGGGGTCGCAATGAGCAGTTCTTC
>few|TRBD1|TRBJ2-5|TRBV9
CASSVSGTEKETQYF
TGTGCCAGCAGCGTCTCCGGGACAGAAAAAGAGACCCAGTACTTC
>many|TRBD1|TRBJ1-1|TRBV28
CASRGQRYTEAFF
TGTGCCAGCAGGGGACAGAGGTACACTGAAGCTTTCTTT
>-|-|TRBJ2-1|TRBV7-2
CASSLPPDRWGYNEQFF
TGTGCCAGCAGCTTACCCCCGGACCGATGGGGCTACAATGAGCAGTTCTTC
>-|TRBD2|TRBJ2-1|TRBV6-9
CASSYSGRPGNEQFF
TGTGCCAGCAGTTATAGCGGGAGGCCTGGGAATGAGCAGTTCTTC
>-|TRBD2|TRBJ2-3|TRBV4-1
CASSQPSGRLTDTQYF
TGCGCCAGCAGCCAACCTAGCGGGCGACTCACAGATACGCAGTATTTT
>few|TRBD1|TRBJ1-1|TRBV4-1
CASSRKGDSQMNTEAFF
TGCGCCAGCAGCCGCAAGGGGGACAGTCAAATGAACACTGAAGCTTTCTTT
>-|-|TRBJ1-5|TRBV19
CASSVVGTVYSNQPQHF
TGTGCCAGTAGTGTTGTCGGCACAGTATATAGCAATCAGCCCCAGCATTTT
>many|TRBD2|TRBJ2-3|TRBV4-3
CASSQVTTSGRGWTDTQYF
TGCGCCAGCAGCCAAGTAACAACTAGCGGGAGGGGTTGGACAGATACGCAGTATTTT
>few|-|TRBJ2-7|TRBV2
CASSEAGLIRQYF
TGTGCCAGCAGTGAAGCGGGTTTAATTAGGCAGTACTTC
>-|-|TRBJ1-2|TRBV14
CASSQSTGHYGYTF
TGTGCCAGCAGCCAATCGACAGGACACTATGGCTACACCTTC
>many|-|TRBJ2-7|TRBV7-9
CASRPPGRPEQYF
TGTGCCAGCAGGCCTCCGGGACGGCCAGAGCAGTACTTC
>-|TRBD1|TRBJ1-6|TRBV20-1
CSVPPPTGGNSPLHF
TGCAGTGTCCCGCCCCCTACAGGGGGCAATTCACCCCTCCACTTT
>few|-|TRBJ1-1|TRBV7-9
CASGLDWNEAFF
TGTGCCAGCGGCTTAGATTGGAATGAAGCTTTCTTT
>few|-|TRBJ2-7|TRBV5-1
CASILSYEQYF
TGCGCCAGCATCCTGTCCTACGAGCAGTACTTC
>-|-|TRBJ1-5|TRBV24-1
CATSDGRLGPNQPQHF
TGTGCCACCAGTGATGGGCGACTGGGCCCAAATCAGCCCCAGCATTTT
>many|TRBD2|TRBJ2-1|TRBV18
CASSTTPSGTEQFF
TGTGCCAGCTCAACCACTCCTAGCGGGACGGAGCAGTTCTTC
>many|-|TRBJ2-5|TRBV7-8
CASSSQRGSGETQYF
TGTGCCAGCAGCTCGCAAAGAGGGTCCGGAGAGACCCAGTACTTC
>many|TRBD2|TRBJ2-1|TRBV5-1
CASSAGTSGAYSWFF
TGCGCCAGCAGCGCTGGGACTAGCGGGGCTTATTCGTGGTTCTTC
>many|-|TRBJ2-2|TRBV18
CASSPYIGELFF
TGTGCCAGCTCACCCTACATCGGGGAGCTGTTTTTT
>-|-|TRBJ1-5|TRBV29-1
CSIQTGEQPQHF
TGCAGCATTCAGACAGGCGAACAGCCCCAGCATTTT
>many|-|TRBJ2-3|TRBV9
CASSVGYTDTQYF
TGTGCCAGCAGCGTAGGTTACACAGATACGCAGTATTTT